This TCR beta chain was found in a study of identical twins (dated by TCRdb to about 2016). Some background on the complete study: To test whether fetal clonotypes persist, this study deep-sequenced TCR alpha and beta repertoires from monozygotic twins, from unrelated adults of various ages, and from cord blood. To rule out contamination, the twin experiments were replicated at different times with different library preparation protocols. What the research found in general, with its limitations: Because the same donors could not be followed over many years, conclusions were based on cross-sectional statistical analysis. Compared with coincidental sharing between unrelated individuals, out-of-frame TCR alpha sequences shared between twins showed an excess of sequences with low generation probability. Invariant T cells such as MAIT and iNKT could partly confound zero-insertion analyses, although diverse VJ usage argued against such confounding for most clonotypes. In monozygotic twins, recombination models systematically underestimated out-of-frame TCR alpha sharing, but the models matched the sharing seen between unrelated individuals. Abundant cord blood beta clonotypes had fewer insertions, young adult naive repertoires showed a similar but weaker trend, and memory repertoires showed no such trend. In beta out-of-frame sequences, excess twin sharing was weaker, because having fewer shared sequences lowered the signal-to-noise ratio.

Trimming leaves V shorter by 7 bases and J shorter by 8 bases, with the junction holding 9 bases beyond the gene matches. Looking up the germline V gene yields CDR1 SNHLY and CDR2 FYNNEI. The CDR3 runs 16 residues from the cysteine to the phenylalanine. The sequence is cut down to CDR3 DNA, 48 bases in frame from base 1. This clonotype was seen more than once but under ten times. What antigen it recognizes has not been identified. No base qualities exist here, and no much larger clone lies one base off it. The library was generated by 5' RACE. Sequenced on an Illumina HiSeq 2000. A universal primer binding site was added through template switching, and the final cDNA carried a unique molecular identifier so that TCR cDNA molecules could be counted accurately. Specific primers in the conserved constant-segment region were used to synthesize first-strand cDNA for TCR alpha and beta chains. To control for contamination, every cDNA library was double barcoded, receiving both a SMART-Mk sample barcode and Illumina barcodes. TruSeq adapter sequences along with Illumina sample barcodes were introduced in two successive PCR steps. The TCR alpha and beta cDNA libraries were sequenced on the Illumina HiSeq platform using custom primers. Regarding the original processing steps: MiGEC was used to process raw reads and extract unique molecular identifiers, and MiXCR was used to find CDR3 positions. For each individual, recombination models were inferred using an EM algorithm with the repgenHMM and IGoR tools. Shared clonotypes were analyzed with the tcR package in R, and sharing was normalized by the product of cloneset sizes. To study raw recombination free of thymic and clonal selection effects, out-of-frame nonproductive sequences were analyzed. TCRdb reprocessing: public reads trimmed at Q25 with fastp, clones called with MiXCR, in-frame beta chains kept. Rows are unified per CDR3 protein, each entry keeping the most common DNA and genes. V and J calls and clone size were set by TCRdb, not the authors. This sample comprises about 530,000 distinct CDR3 sequences, 15% of them detected only once. Nearly 0.45% of the sample goes to the ten largest clones.

Every donor in the study was a healthy Caucasian. The twin cohort comprised three pairs of female monozygotic twins, all aged roughly 18 to 29 years. CD4+ and CD8+ T cell populations were isolated with positive isolation kits from Invitrogen. The sample also formed part of further work on yellow fever vaccine responses in identical twins. Looking at the second paper: The authors reported that the T cell response to vaccination in identical twins appeared partly convergent and partly personalized. The study precisely tracked vaccine-responding T cell clones in identical twins.

Material for sequencing was CD4+ T cells sorted from blood. This TCR derives from a woman aged 18-29 years in good health. The receptor chain draws on TRBV2 and TRBJ2-1, with 15 junctional bases fitting TRBD2. The CDR3 region: CASNGLAGGPRDEQFF. The sequenced DNA: TGTGCCAGCAATGGACTAGCGGGGGGGCCACGCGATGAGCAGTTCTTC.